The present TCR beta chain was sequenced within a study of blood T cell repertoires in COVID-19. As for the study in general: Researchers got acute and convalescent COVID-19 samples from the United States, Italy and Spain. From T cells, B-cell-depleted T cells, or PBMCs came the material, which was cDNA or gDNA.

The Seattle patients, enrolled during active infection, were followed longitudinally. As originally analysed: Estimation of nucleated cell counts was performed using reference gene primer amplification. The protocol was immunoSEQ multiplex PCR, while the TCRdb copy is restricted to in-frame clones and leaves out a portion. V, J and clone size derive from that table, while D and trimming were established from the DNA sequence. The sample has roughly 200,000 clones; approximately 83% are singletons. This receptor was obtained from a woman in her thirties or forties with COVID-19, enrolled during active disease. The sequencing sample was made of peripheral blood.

The CDR3 sequence is CASSREGTTNEKLFF. DNA for the CDR3: TGTGCCAGCAGCCGGGAGGGAACAACTAATGAAAAACTGTTTTTT. The chain has TRBV3-1 (or the pseudogene TRBV3-2) and TRBJ1-4, with D hard to call. V gave up 4 bases and J gave up 0 bases, with 9 bases separating them. This CDR3 is 15 amino acids long. Germline V lookup: CDR1 LGHDT, CDR2 YNNKEL (reference sequence).